These 19 T cell receptor beta chains came from one sample sequenced in a study of T cells in Graves' hyperthyroidism and ophthalmopathy. The source material, RNA transcripts, was used to amplify TCR beta CDR3 regions. HTBI primers were used for first-round RT-PCR of the TCR CDR3. TCRdb re-called the multiplex PCR reads with MiXCR, one entry per CDR3 protein. Of roughly 640,000 distinct CDR3 sequences in the sample, about a sixth were seen once. The specimen was blood. The receptors derive from a woman aged 40-49 years with Graves' ophthalmopathy.

V and J are TRBV4-1 and TRBJ2-7; the match to TRBD2 covers 8 bases. The V gene's germline CDR1 is MGHRA and CDR2 YSYEKL. The CDR3 has 15 amino acids. Germline trimming cut 1 base from V and 5 bases from J; bases unmatched to any gene: 7. The CDR3: CASSQGDGRAHEQYF. The CDR3 region has the DNA TGCGCCAGCAGCCAAGGGGACGGGAGGGCCCACGAGCAGTACTTC.

This clonotype showed up many times. The chain joins TRBV19 to TRBJ1-6; 10 positions match TRBD1. This CDR3 is built from 16 residues. The germline gives CDR1 LNHDA, CDR2 SQIVND (reference sequence). The V and J ends lost 3 bases and 7 bases, in that order; junction bases with no gene match: 6. Here the CDR3 reads CASSMETGGGNSPLHF. The DNA of the CDR3 is TGTGCCAGTAGTATGGAGACAGGGGGCGGGAATTCACCCCTCCACTTT.

The rearrangement uses TRBV15 and TRBJ2-3; the match to TRBD2 covers 7 bases. The J segment lost 4 bases and the V segment lost 1 base, leaving 8 bases of the junction unmatched. Germline CDR1 reads LNHNV; CDR2 reads YYDKDF (reference sequence). The CDR3 extends over 16 amino acids. The DNA for the CDR3 is TGTGCCACCAGCAGAGCCGGGGGAGGGTTCTCAGATACGCAGTATTTT. Translating it yields CATSRAGGGFSDTQYF.

Ten or more counts support this clonotype. The V gene is TRBV7-9, the J gene TRBJ2-5; the D gene is possibly TRBD1 (5 bases). The V gene lost 5 bases and the J gene lost 4 bases, with 8 bases spanning the gap. Germline V lookup: CDR1 SEHNR, CDR2 FQNEAQ (reference sequence). This CDR3 is built from 12 residues. The CDR3 spells CASSAGPETQYF. CDR3 coding DNA: TGTGCCAGCAGCGCAGGGCCAGAGACCCAGTACTTC.

This clonotype was observed many times. V gene TRBV12-3 or TRBV12-4 combines with J gene TRBJ2-7, with 8 bases matching TRBD1. Germline trimming cut 5 bases from V and 5 bases from J; bases unmatched to any gene: 8. The CDR3 covers 14 residues. DNA of the CDR3: TGTGCCAGCAGTCCTCGGACAGGGAGAGACGAGCAGTACTTC. Its translation is CASSPRTGRDEQYF.

Ten or more counts support this clonotype. The chain is built from TRBV6-1 and TRBJ1-5; no firm D call. Germline values: CDR1 MNHNS, CDR2 SASEGT. The CDR3 covers 15 residues. V lost 6 bases and J lost 0, with 12 bases in between. CDR3 nucleotide sequence: TGTGCCAGCAGGGCGTGGGGATATAGCAATCAGCCCCAGCATTTT. Translation gives CASRAWGYSNQPQHF.

The table lists this clonotype with a few counts. The genes are TRBV18 and TRBJ1-1; D might be TRBD1 (6 bases). Trimming left V 6 bases short and J 0 bases short, with 14 bases between. This CDR3 contains 15 residues. Germline CDR1 reads KGHSH; CDR2 reads LQKENI. The CDR3 region is CASSSRGVVNTEAFF. In DNA form, the CDR3 reads TGTGCCAGCTCTTCAAGGGGGGTGGTGAACACTGAAGCTTTCTTT.

This rearrangement joins TRBV5-1 to TRBJ2-7; 10 bases are shared with TRBD2. With 1 base clipped from V and 5 bases from J, the junction kept 0 bases outside the gene matches. Germline CDR1 is SGHRS and CDR2 is YFSETQ. The CDR3 loop spans 13 amino acids. The CDR3 reads CASSLTSGDEQYF. For the CDR3, the DNA is TGCGCCAGCAGCTTGACTAGCGGGGACGAGCAGTACTTC.

The chain joins TRBV12-3 or TRBV12-4 to TRBJ1-1, with 10 bases matching TRBD1. CDR3 length equals 15 residues. V lost 6 bases and J lost 3; bases outside the gene matches: 7. The CDR3 DNA sequence: TGTGCCAGCAGCTCTATCGGGACAGGGGACACTGAAGCTTTCTTT. Encoded protein: CASSSIGTGDTEAFF.

This clonotype was recorded at least ten times. The chain combines TRBV3-1 with TRBJ2-1, with 11 nucleotides matching TRBD2. V trimming: 4 bases; J trimming: 7 bases; junction bases outside the gene matches: 15. CDR3 length equals 18 residues. CDR1 and CDR2 from the germline V gene are LGHDT and YNNKEL (reference sequence). The CDR3 spells CASSPSELAGGFRNEQFF. The CDR3 DNA sequence: TGTGCCAGCAGCCCCTCCGAGCTAGCGGGGGGATTTAGGAATGAGCAGTTCTTC.

In this sample, this clonotype turned up many times. The V gene is TRBV7-3, the J gene TRBJ1-5, with unresolved D. Trimming left V 5 bases short and J 5 bases short, with 19 bases between. Germline assignment: CDR1 SGHTA and CDR2 FQGTGA. This CDR3 has 16 amino acids. CDR3 in amino acids: CASSRNNKANHQPQHF. DNA for the CDR3: TGTGCCAGCAGCCGCAATAACAAGGCGAACCATCAGCCCCAGCATTTT.

This clonotype has ten or more counts. The rearrangement links TRBV3-1 to TRBJ2-7, with D unresolved. The germline V gene encodes CDR1 LGHDT and CDR2 YNNKEL (reference sequence). This CDR3 has 14 residues. V was shortened by 1 base and J by 8 bases, with 15 bases between the two germline ends. The CDR3 spells CASSQGSRGVQQYF. Written as DNA, the CDR3 is TGTGCCAGCAGCCAAGGATCGAGAGGAGTGCAGCAGTACTTC.

At least ten counts were recorded for this clonotype. V is TRBV30 and J is TRBJ1-3; perhaps TRBD1 as D (5 bases). Trimming left V 2 bases short and J 4 bases short, with 9 bases between. The germline gives CDR1 GTSNPN, CDR2 SVGIG (reference sequence). The CDR3 length is 13 residues. CDR3 sequence: CAWSFQGGNTIYF. CDR3 DNA sequence: TGTGCCTGGAGTTTCCAGGGAGGAAACACCATATATTTT.

This clonotype was seen once. The chain combines TRBV18 with TRBJ1-1, with D unresolved. Germline CDR1 and CDR2: KGHSH and LQKENI. CDR3 length equals 14 residues. V was clipped by 1 base and J by 4 bases, with 10 bases between them. CDR3 in amino acids: CASSPREASTEAFF. CDR3 bases: TGTGCCAGCTCACCACGCGAGGCCAGCACTGAAGCTTTCTTT.

This clonotype was counted at least ten times. The J gene is TRBJ2-3, the V gene TRBV20-1, with 7 bases that match TRBD2. The CDR3 is made up of 15 amino acids. Per germline, CDR1 DFQATT and CDR2 SNEGSKA (reference sequence). V shed 6 bases and J 2 bases; nucleotides not matched to a gene: 11. CDR3 nucleotides: TGCAGTGCCCATCAGTGGGGGGGTACCACAGATACGCAGTATTTT. The encoded protein is CSAHQWGGTTDTQYF.

The V gene is TRBV27, the J gene TRBJ1-5; TRBD1 matches at 7 bases. Unmatched junction bases numbered 14, after V lost 5 bases and J lost 7 bases. CDR3 length equals 16 residues. Germline V CDR1 and CDR2: MNHEY, SMNVEV (reference sequence). The CDR3 is CASSPTGTAISQPQHF. The CDR3 DNA sequence: TGTGCCAGCAGTCCAACCGGGACAGCTATATCCCAGCCCCAGCATTTT.

The genes are TRBV29-1 and TRBJ2-5; tentative D call: TRBD2 (6 bases). CDR3 length equals 14 residues. Germline V gene lookup returns CDR1 SQVTM and CDR2 ANQGSEA. Trimming removed 3 bases from V and 0 bases from J, with 11 bases in between. CDR3 nucleotides: TGCAGCGTTGATGTTAGCGGTAACCAAGAGACCCAGTACTTC. Translating gives CSVDVSGNQETQYF. The full variable domain, with the rest looked up from reference TRBV29-1 and TRBJ2-5, is SAVISQKPSRDICQRGTSLTIQCQVDSQVTMMFWYRQQPGQSLTLIATANQGSEATYESGFVIDKFPISRPNLTFSTLTVSNMSPEDSSIYLCSVDVSGNQETQYFGPGTRLLVL.

Worth noting for this clonotype: This may arise from a read error, as a much more abundant clone is one base away. V is TRBV28 and J is TRBJ2-4; D might be TRBD2 (6 bases). The CDR3 runs 15 residues. Per the germline V gene, CDR1 is MDHEN and CDR2 is SYDVKM. The CDR3 DNA reads as TGTGCCAGCAGTTTAGGTGTACTAGCCAAAAGCATTCAGTACTTC. It specifies CASSLGVLAKSIQYF.

There are a few counts of this clonotype. The CDR3 region has the DNA TGTGCCAGCAGTGATCGGAGTCAGCCCCAGCATTTT. Protein sequence: CASSDRSQPQHF. The rearrangement links TRBV2 to TRBJ1-5; D is ambiguous. Trimming left V 3 bases short and J 6 bases short, with 6 bases between. Germline V lookup: CDR1 SNHLY, CDR2 FYNNEI. The CDR3 runs to 12 residues.